This TCR beta chain is drawn from a study of blood T cell repertoires in COVID-19. On the study more broadly: The analysed material was cDNA or gDNA that came from T cells, B-cell-depleted T cells, or PBMCs.

Enrolled through a virtual design, the participants were between roughly 18 and 95 years of age and came from about two dozen US areas. Assignment of participants to cohorts was predicated upon participant-reported clinical history. It was within 2 weeks before study entry that exposed participants met a COVID-19 case. The V gene's germline CDR1 is MNHEY and CDR2 SMNVEV (reference sequence). CDR3 size: 13 residues. V lost 3 bases, J lost 8 bases, and 10 bases lay in between. Clones were read by immunoSEQ multiplex PCR, and TCRdb kept only the in-frame ones, dropping some. Seen here are approximately 380,000 clones, roughly nine tenths observed once, and the top ten hold 0.7% to 0.95%.

This rearrangement joins TRBV27 to TRBJ1-4; D unresolved. The receptor was isolated from a woman aged 35 to 49 who had been exposed to COVID-19. Input material: PBMCs or T cells enriched from blood (not recorded which). In DNA, the CDR3 is TGTGCCAGCAGTTTCAGGACGGGGGAAAAACTGTTTTTT. This gives the protein CASSFRTGEKLFF.